This T cell receptor (beta chain) comes out of a study of CD8 T cells in ankylosing spondylitis. Overall study findings and caveats: Characteristic of ankylosing spondylitis blood, it appeared, was a TCR beta motif comprising roughly eight highly homologous variants. Within peripheral blood, clones linked to disease were CD8+ and relatively rare.

TCRdb analysed the 5' RACE reads with MiXCR anew, one entry per CDR3 protein. Counted here are roughly 670,000 distinct CDR3 sequences, around 17% occurring once; the ten biggest clones make up 15% to 20%. Comments on this clonotype: What it recognizes is unknown. A junction end diverges from the germline sequence, so it may reflect a read error.

The CDR3 sequence is 14 residues long. Germline V gives CDR1 SGHAT, CDR2 FQNNGV. This clonotype originated in a male donor with ankylosing spondylitis. The chain recombines TRBV11-2 with TRBJ2-7, with D unresolved. The sequencing sample was made of blood, either unsorted or a sorted T cell fraction (not recorded which). The CDR3, as DNA: TGTGCCAGCAGCTTAGATTTCGGCGTCTACAAGCAGTACTTC. Translated, it gives CASSLDFGVYKQYF.